These 21 T cell receptor beta chains were sequenced from one sample in a study of cytomegalovirus exposure and HLA in healthy donors. The PCR made use of 60 Vbeta and 13 Jbeta primers. Measured with immunoSEQ multiplex PCR; TCRdb has only the in-frame clones, and not every one. The table records 90,000 to 120,000 clones, 81% of them present only once. Sequencing was performed on PBMCs. These receptors were collected from a man younger than 40 in good health and CMV-seronegative.

The chain joins TRBV28 to TRBJ2-1; TRBD2 might be the D (5 bases). V lost 4 bases, J lost 3 bases, and 10 bases lay in between. CDR1 MDHEN and CDR2 SYDVKM come from the germline V gene. The CDR3 has 14 amino acids. CDR3 nucleotides: TGTGCCAGCAGTTATCTAGCTGGCTACAATGAGCAGTTCTTC. Protein product: CASSYLAGYNEQFF.

This clone appeared a few times. The chain combines TRBV6-5 with TRBJ1-5; 7 bases are a match to TRBD1. CDR1 is MNHEY, CDR2 SVGAGI, per germline. There are 13 residues in the CDR3. Losses at the gene ends were 6 bases for V and 6 bases for J; bases not matched to a gene: 5. The CDR3 nucleotides read TGTGCCAGCAGCCGACAGGGCGGTCAGCCCCAGCATTTT. This sequence encodes CASSRQGGQPQHF.

The rearrangement links TRBV7-9 to TRBJ1-4; the D is unclear. There are 14 residues in the CDR3. Trimming took 5 bases from V and 5 from J, leaving 12 bases between them. CDR1 and CDR2 (germline): SEHNR, FQNEAQ (reference sequence). The DNA of the CDR3 is TGTGCCAGCAGCCGAGACGGAGGAAATGAAAAACTGTTTTTT. It yields the protein CASSRDGGNEKLFF.

The CDR3 spells CASSFGDAKTYEQYF. DNA of the CDR3: TGCGCCAGCAGCTTCGGGGATGCCAAAACCTACGAGCAGTACTTC. The chain uses TRBV5-1 and TRBJ2-7, with D tentatively TRBD2 (5 bases). V was trimmed by 2 bases and J by 2 bases, leaving 14 bases between them. This CDR3 spans 15 amino acids. Germline loops: CDR1 SGHRS, CDR2 YFSETQ.

The genes are TRBV4-1 and TRBJ2-3; 8 bases agree with TRBD2. After removal of 0 bases from V and 3 bases from J, the junction contained 8 bases not matched to a gene. In germline, CDR1 is MGHRA, CDR2 YSYEKL. The CDR3 is made up of 17 amino acids. This chain's CDR3 is CASSQDPSGGGTDTQYF. CDR3 sequence (DNA): TGCGCCAGCAGCCAAGATCCGTCCGGGGGGGGGACAGATACGCAGTATTTT.

The genes are TRBV15 and TRBJ2-7; TRBD1 aligns across 8 bases. The CDR3 contains 16 residues. V lost 3 bases to trimming and J lost 7 bases; unmatched junction nucleotides: 14. Germline V CDR1 and CDR2: LNHNV, YYDKDF (reference sequence). The CDR3 nucleotides read TGTGCCACCAGCAGCCACCCGGACAGGGCGGTAGGGGAGCAGTACTTC. Translation: CATSSHPDRAVGEQYF.

The chain links TRBV12-5 to TRBJ2-1; 10 nucleotides agree with TRBD2. The V gene end was trimmed by 7 bases and the J gene end by 4 bases; junction bases not matched to a gene: 4. The germline V gene has CDR1 LGHNT and CDR2 FRNRAP. The CDR3 is made up of 14 amino acids. DNA of the CDR3: TGTGCTAGTGCAGGACTAGCGGAGTACAATGAGCAGTTCTTC. Its protein product is CASAGLAEYNEQFF.

V usage is TRBV29-1 and J usage is TRBJ2-7, with 7 bases lining up with TRBD2. CDR1 is SQVTM, CDR2 ANQGSEA, per germline. The CDR3 sequence is 11 residues long. V trimming: 4 bases; J trimming: 4 bases; junction bases outside the gene matches: 1. The chain's CDR3 is CSVGEGYEQYF. The CDR3, as DNA: TGCAGCGTTGGGGAGGGTTACGAGCAGTACTTC.

The CDR3 DNA is TGTGCCAGCAGTTCCTTCGGGACTCCCGATCGGGTGCAGTACTTC. It translates to CASSSFGTPDRVQYF. This chain links TRBV6-5 with TRBJ2-7; a possible D gene is TRBD2 (6 bases). The CDR3 is 15 residues long. V lost 4 bases and J lost 9, with 22 bases in between. In germline, CDR1 is MNHEY, CDR2 SVGAGI.

The CDR3 is CASSLNFEQYF. CDR3 nucleotides: TGTGCCAGCAGTTTAAACTTCGAGCAGTACTTC. V is TRBV28 and J is TRBJ2-5, with no clear D. The J call may be mistaken, given a closer DNA end match to TRBJ2-7. The CDR3 totals 11 residues. Germline loops: CDR1 MDHEN, CDR2 SYDVKM.

This CDR3 reads CASSPDRGNLVPLHF. The CDR3, as DNA: TGTGCCAGCTCGCCAGATCGAGGGAATCTTGTACCCCTCCACTTT. V is TRBV18 and J is TRBJ1-6, with no clear D. Germline values: CDR1 KGHSH, CDR2 LQKENI. This CDR3 region has 15 residues. V was clipped by 6 bases and J by 12 bases, with 21 bases between them.

V usage is TRBV7-6 and J usage is TRBJ1-2; D possibly corresponds to TRBD1 (6 bases). V dropped 1 base and J dropped 8 bases, with 14 bases sitting between them. CDR3 length: 14 residues. CDR1 SGHVS and CDR2 FNYEAQ come from the germline V gene. As DNA, the CDR3 is TGTGCCAGCAGCTTAGGCTCAGGGGTTGGGGGCTACACCTTC. Its protein product is CASSLGSGVGGYTF.

The rearrangement uses TRBV11-3 and TRBJ2-7; D is unresolved. The CDR3 sequence is 13 residues long. Germline-derived CDR1 and CDR2 are SGHNT and YENEEA. V was pared by 4 bases and J by 0 bases, with 7 bases between. The CDR3 nucleotides are TGTGCCAGCAGCTATAGGAGCTCCTACGAGCAGTACTTC. Amino acids: CASSYRSSYEQYF.

This chain connects TRBV27 to TRBJ1-1; 7 nucleotides agree with TRBD1. This CDR3 spans 13 amino acids. V lost 3 bases, J lost 11 bases, and 9 bases stayed unmatched. Germline V gene lookup returns CDR1 MNHEY and CDR2 SMNVEV (reference sequence). The CDR3 loop reads CASSFGQAGAAFF. CDR3 bases: TGTGCCAGCAGTTTTGGACAGGCCGGAGCGGCTTTCTTT.

This clone showed up just once. The V call is TRBV28, the J call TRBJ1-4, with D maybe TRBD1 (5 bases). From germline, CDR1 is MDHEN and CDR2 SYDVKM. V was pared by 7 bases and J by 7 bases, with 19 bases between. The CDR3 length is 15 residues. CDR3 loop: CASTSGGGGGEKLFF. CDR3 DNA sequence: TGTGCCAGCACCTCCGGGGGGGGAGGTGGTGAAAAACTGTTTTTT.

V and J are TRBV6-5 and TRBJ2-7; D is unresolved. Germline CDR1 is MNHEY and CDR2 is SVGAGI. Trimming removed 8 bases at V and 3 bases at J, with 17 bases between. The CDR3 consists of 14 residues. CDR3 in amino acids: CASGSRSVYYEQYF. The CDR3 coding sequence is TGTGCCAGCGGTTCCCGCTCGGTTTACTACGAGCAGTACTTC.

The rearrangement joins TRBV5-4 to TRBJ2-1; no reliable D call. The V gene's germline CDR1 is SGHNT and CDR2 YYREEE (reference sequence). The germline V and J ends were trimmed by 6 bases and 9 bases, with 16 bases remaining between them. The CDR3 loop spans 13 amino acids. The CDR3, as DNA: TGTGCCAGCAATCCCTCAATTGCCAGTGAGCAGTTCTTC. The encoded protein is CASNPSIASEQFF.

This clone was detected only once. The chain has TRBV7-9 and TRBJ2-3; D might be TRBD1 (6 bases). Trimming cost V 4 bases and J 2 bases, with 13 bases left between them. Germline V lookup: CDR1 SEHNR, CDR2 FQNEAQ (reference sequence). This CDR3 spans 15 amino acids. For the CDR3, the DNA is TGTGCCAGCAGCTCACAGGGCCCTTACACAGATACGCAGTATTTT. This gives the protein CASSSQGPYTDTQYF.

This clone was recorded a few times. The V and J genes are TRBV5-1 and TRBJ1-2, with 10 bases matching TRBD1. This CDR3 has 13 residues. Germline CDR1 is SGHRS and CDR2 is YFSETQ. V lost 5 bases to trimming and J lost 7 bases; unmatched junction nucleotides: 5. Here the CDR3 reads CASRTGGGFGYTF. CDR3 coding DNA: TGCGCCAGCAGGACAGGGGGCGGTTTTGGCTACACCTTC.

V is TRBV14 and J is TRBJ2-4; 11 nucleotides align to TRBD1. With 1 base clipped from V and 7 bases from J, the junction kept 3 bases outside the gene matches. Germline V gene lookup returns CDR1 SGHDN and CDR2 FVKESK. There are 15 residues in the CDR3. The CDR3 loop reads CASSQVGTGGNIQYF. The DNA for the CDR3 is TGTGCCAGCAGCCAAGTTGGGACAGGGGGGAACATTCAGTACTTC. The whole variable domain, filled in from reference TRBV14 and TRBJ2-4, reads EAGVTQFPSHSVIEKGQTVTLRCDPISGHDNLYWYRRVMGKEIKFLLHFVKESKQDESGMPNNRFLAERTGGTYSTLKVQPAELEDSGVYFCASSQVGTGGNIQYFGAGTRLSVL.

The J gene is TRBJ1-5, the V gene TRBV18, with 10 nucleotides matching TRBD1. The CDR3 loop spans 15 amino acids. With V trimmed by 6 bases and J by 7 bases, 9 bases remained unmatched. CDR1 and CDR2 (germline): KGHSH, LQKENI. The chain's CDR3 is CASSRDRGSGQPQHF. In DNA, the CDR3 is TGTGCCAGCTCTCGGGACAGGGGTTCAGGACAGCCCCAGCATTTT.